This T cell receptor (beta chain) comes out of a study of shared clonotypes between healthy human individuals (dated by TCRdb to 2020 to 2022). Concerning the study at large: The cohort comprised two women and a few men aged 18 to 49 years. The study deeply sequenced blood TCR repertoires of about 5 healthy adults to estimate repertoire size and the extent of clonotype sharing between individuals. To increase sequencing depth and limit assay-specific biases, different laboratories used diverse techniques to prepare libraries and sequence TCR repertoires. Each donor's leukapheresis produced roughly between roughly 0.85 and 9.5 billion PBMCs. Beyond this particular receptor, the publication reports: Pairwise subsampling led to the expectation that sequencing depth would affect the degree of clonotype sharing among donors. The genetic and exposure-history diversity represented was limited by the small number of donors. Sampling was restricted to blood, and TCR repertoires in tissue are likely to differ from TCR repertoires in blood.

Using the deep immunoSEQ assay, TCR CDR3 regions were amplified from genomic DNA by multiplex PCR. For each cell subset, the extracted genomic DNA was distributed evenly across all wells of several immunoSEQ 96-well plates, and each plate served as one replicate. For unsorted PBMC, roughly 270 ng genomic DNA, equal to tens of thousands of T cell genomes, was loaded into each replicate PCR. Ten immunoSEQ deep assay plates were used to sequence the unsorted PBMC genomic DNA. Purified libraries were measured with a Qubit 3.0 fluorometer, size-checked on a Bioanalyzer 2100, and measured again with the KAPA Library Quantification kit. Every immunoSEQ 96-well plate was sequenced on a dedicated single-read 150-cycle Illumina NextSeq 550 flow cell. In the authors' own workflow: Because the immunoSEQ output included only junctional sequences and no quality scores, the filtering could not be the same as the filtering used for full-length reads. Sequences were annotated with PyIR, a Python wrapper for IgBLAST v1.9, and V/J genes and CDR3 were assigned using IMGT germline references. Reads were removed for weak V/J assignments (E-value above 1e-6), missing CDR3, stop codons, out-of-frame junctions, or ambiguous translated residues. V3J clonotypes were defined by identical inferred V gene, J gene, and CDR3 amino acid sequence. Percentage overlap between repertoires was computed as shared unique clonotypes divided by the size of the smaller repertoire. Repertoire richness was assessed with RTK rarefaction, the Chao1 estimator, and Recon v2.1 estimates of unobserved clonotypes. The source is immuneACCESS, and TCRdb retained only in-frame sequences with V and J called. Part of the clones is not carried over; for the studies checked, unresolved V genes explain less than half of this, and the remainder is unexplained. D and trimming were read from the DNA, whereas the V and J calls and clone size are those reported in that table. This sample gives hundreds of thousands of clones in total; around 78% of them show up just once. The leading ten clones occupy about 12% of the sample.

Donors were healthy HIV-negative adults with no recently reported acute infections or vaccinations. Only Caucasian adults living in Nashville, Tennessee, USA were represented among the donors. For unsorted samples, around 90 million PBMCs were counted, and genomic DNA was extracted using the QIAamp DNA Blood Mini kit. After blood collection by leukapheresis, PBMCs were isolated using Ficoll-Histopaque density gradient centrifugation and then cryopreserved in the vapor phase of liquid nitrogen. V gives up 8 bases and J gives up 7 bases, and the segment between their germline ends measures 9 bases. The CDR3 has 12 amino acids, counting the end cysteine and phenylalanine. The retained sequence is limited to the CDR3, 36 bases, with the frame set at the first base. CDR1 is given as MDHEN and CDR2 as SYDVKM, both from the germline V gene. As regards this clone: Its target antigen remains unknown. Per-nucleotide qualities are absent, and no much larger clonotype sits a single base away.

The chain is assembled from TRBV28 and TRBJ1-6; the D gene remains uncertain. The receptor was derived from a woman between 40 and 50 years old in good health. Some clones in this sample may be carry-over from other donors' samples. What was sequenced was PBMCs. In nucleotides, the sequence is TGTGCCAGCCGGGCCTCAAATTCACCCCTCCACTTT. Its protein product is CASRASNSPLHF.